Shown below are 5 T cell receptor beta chains from a single sample sequenced in a study of blood T cell repertoires in COVID-19. TCRdb's copy holds only in-frame clones and misses some; the assay was immunoSEQ multiplex PCR. In the table there are about 100,000 clones, approximately 82% of which are singletons. Source material: peripheral blood. Receptors were obtained from a man between 60 and 75 years old with active or convalescent COVID-19.

The chain links TRBV27 to TRBJ2-1; 8 bases map to TRBD2. The CDR3 contains 14 residues. The trim removed 6 bases at V and 7 bases at J, leaving 8 bases unmatched. In germline, CDR1 is MNHEY, CDR2 SMNVEV (reference sequence). This chain's CDR3 is CASRRLAIGNEQFF. CDR3 coding DNA: TGTGCCAGCAGGAGACTAGCGATAGGTAATGAGCAGTTCTTC.

The chain is built from TRBV28 and TRBJ1-2, with TRBD1 identical over 10 bases. The CDR3 runs 15 residues. V shed 4 bases and J 3 bases; nucleotides not matched to a gene: 5. CDR1 and CDR2 (germline): MDHEN, SYDVKM. CDR3 region: CASSSTGTGDYGYTF. CDR3 bases: TGTGCCAGCAGTTCCACCGGGACAGGGGACTATGGCTACACCTTC.

The count of this clone is one. The V and J genes are TRBV25-1 and TRBJ2-5, with TRBD2 identical over 8 bases. Germline CDR1 is MGHDK and CDR2 is SYGVNS. The CDR3 extends over 15 amino acids. Trimming removed 2 bases from V and 5 bases from J; junction bases left unmatched: 7. The CDR3 DNA follows: TGTGCCAGCAGTGAACCTGGACTAGCTGGGGAGACCCAGTACTTC. This encodes CASSEPGLAGETQYF.

The rearrangement uses TRBV7-2 and TRBJ1-1, with 8 bases aligning to TRBD1. CDR3 length: 15 amino acids. The trim removed 0 bases at V and 1 base at J, leaving 1 base unmatched. CDR1 is SGHTA and CDR2 is FQGNSA in the germline V gene. CDR3 DNA: TGTGCCAGCAGCTTAGCGACAGGGGCGAACACTGAAGCTTTCTTT. Its translation is CASSLATGANTEAFF.

The genes are TRBV30 and TRBJ1-3; D possibly corresponds to TRBD1 (5 bases). The germline V and J ends were trimmed by 2 bases and 5 bases, with 10 bases remaining between them. CDR1 and CDR2 from the germline V gene are GTSNPN and SVGIG (reference sequence). The CDR3 length is 13 residues. Written as DNA, the CDR3 is TGTGCCTGGAGTTTGTCAGGGAGAAACACCATATATTTT. It translates to CAWSLSGRNTIYF. Full variable domain (remainder filled in from reference TRBV30 and TRBJ1-3): SQTIHQWPATLVQPVGSPLSLECTVEGTSNPNLYWYRQAAGRGLQLLFYSVGIGQISSEVPQNLSASRPQDRQFILSSKKLLLSDSGFYLCAWSLSGRNTIYFGEGSWLTVV.